This entry lists 25 T cell receptor beta chains sequenced from one sample in a study of cytomegalovirus exposure and HLA in healthy donors. Both 60 Vbeta primers and 13 Jbeta primers went into the PCR. TCRdb's copy holds only in-frame clones and misses some; the assay was immunoSEQ multiplex PCR. The sample includes roughly 190,000 clones, 77% of them seen just once. The sample taken for sequencing was PBMCs. The receptors derive from a woman aged 25 to 39 in good health and CMV-seropositive.

The J gene is TRBJ1-2, the V gene TRBV7-3; D gene ambiguous. From germline, CDR1 is SGHTA and CDR2 FQGTGA. This CDR3 comprises 13 residues. The V gene lost 5 bases and the J gene lost 2 bases, with 9 bases spanning the gap. The chain's CDR3 is CASSPGLNYGYTF. For the CDR3, the DNA is TGTGCCAGCAGCCCCGGACTGAACTATGGCTACACCTTC.

The J gene is TRBJ2-1, the V gene TRBV28, with 9 bases identical to TRBD2. The CDR3 is 15 residues long. J was trimmed by 7 bases and V by 7 bases; bases with no gene match: 11. The germline V gene has CDR1 MDHEN and CDR2 SYDVKM. The CDR3 sequence: CASTVSLAGRNEQFF. The DNA of the CDR3 is TGTGCCAGCACCGTCTCCCTAGCGGGACGAAATGAGCAGTTCTTC.

CDR3 in amino acids: CASSQDHGGANYGYTF. DNA of the CDR3: TGCGCCAGCAGCCAAGACCATGGGGGGGCTAACTATGGCTACACCTTC. V usage is TRBV4-1 and J usage is TRBJ1-2; possible D gene TRBD1, 5 bases. Germline CDR1 is MGHRA and CDR2 is YSYEKL. This CDR3 spans 16 amino acids. The V gene lost 0 bases and the J gene lost 0 bases, with 11 bases spanning the gap.

V usage is TRBV6-5 and J usage is TRBJ2-7; possible D gene TRBD1, 5 bases. Deletions cut 5 bases from V and 1 base from J, with 6 bases between. The CDR3 has 12 residues. In germline, CDR1 is MNHEY, CDR2 SVGAGI. In DNA form, the CDR3 reads TGTGCCAGCAGTCAGGGATCCTACGAGCAGTACTTC. Residues: CASSQGSYEQYF.

The genes are TRBV11-3 and TRBJ2-5, with TRBD1 matching 9 bases. Per the germline V gene, CDR1 is SGHNT and CDR2 is YENEEA. The CDR3 spans 14 residues. J was trimmed by 5 bases and V by 4 bases; bases with no gene match: 5. DNA of the CDR3: TGTGCCAGCAGCTCAACAGGGGGCGTGGAGACCCAGTACTTC. The encoded protein is CASSSTGGVETQYF.

This clone has more than one count but fewer than ten. The chain joins TRBV7-3 to TRBJ2-1; D gene unclear. The CDR3 loop spans 13 amino acids. CDR1 is SGHTA and CDR2 is FQGTGA in the germline V gene. The V and J ends lost 5 bases and 4 bases respectively, with 9 bases between them. The CDR3 loop is CASSADGYNEQFF. CDR3 nucleotides: TGTGCCAGCAGCGCAGACGGGTACAATGAGCAGTTCTTC.

The genes are TRBV9 and TRBJ1-2; D ambiguous. Germline CDR1 is SGDLS and CDR2 is YYNGEE. The CDR3 spans 13 residues. Trimming took off 3 bases at V and 12 bases at J, with 18 bases between the two ends. CDR3 DNA: TGTGCCAGCAGCGGATCAGCATCGGGGAATCACACCTTC. This gives the protein CASSGSASGNHTF.

The chain combines TRBV6-6 with TRBJ2-7, with 9 bases fitting TRBD1. This CDR3 has 14 amino acids. The germline gives CDR1 MNHNY, CDR2 SVGAGI (reference sequence). Trimming took 6 bases from V and 2 from J; bases not matched to a gene: 5. The CDR3: CASSRTGEAYEQYF. In DNA form, the CDR3 reads TGTGCCAGCAGCCGGACAGGGGAAGCCTACGAGCAGTACTTC.

The chain has TRBV15 and TRBJ1-4; D remains unclear. This CDR3 has 13 amino acids. Germline V CDR1 and CDR2: LNHNV, YYDKDF (reference sequence). With 0 bases removed from V and 7 bases from J, the gap between germline ends came to 6 bases. CDR3 amino acids: CATSRDRLEKLFF. The CDR3 nucleotides read TGTGCCACCAGCAGAGACAGGCTTGAAAAACTGTTTTTT.

The chain has TRBV27 and TRBJ2-3; 8 bases map to TRBD1. The junction had 5 bases not matched to a gene; V was cut back by 6 bases and J by 0 bases. Per the germline V gene, CDR1 is MNHEY and CDR2 is SMNVEV (reference sequence). The CDR3 is made up of 15 amino acids. The DNA of the CDR3 is TGTGCCAGCAGCATACGACAGGGGAGCACAGATACGCAGTATTTT. This sequence encodes CASSIRQGSTDTQYF.

The chain joins TRBV5-1 to TRBJ2-7; 13 bases fit TRBD2. Germline lookup yields CDR1 SGHRS and CDR2 YFSETQ. This CDR3 contains 16 residues. Trimming cost V 4 bases and J 6 bases; bases outside gene matches: 10. The CDR3 bases are TGCGCCAGCAGCCTGGGACTAGCGGGATTTCGTCCCGAGCAGTACTTC. Its translation: CASSLGLAGFRPEQYF.

V usage is TRBV28 and J usage is TRBJ2-3; 12 bases map to TRBD2. The CDR3 has 18 residues. From germline, CDR1 is MDHEN and CDR2 SYDVKM. Trimming cost V 7 bases and J 0 bases; bases outside gene matches: 11. The CDR3 sequence is CASIGRPGTSGSTDTQYF. The CDR3 nucleotides read TGTGCCAGCATTGGGCGCCCTGGGACTAGCGGGAGCACAGATACGCAGTATTTT.

The chain links TRBV30 to TRBJ1-4; TRBD1 matches 11 bases. The CDR3 is 14 amino acids. CDR1 and CDR2 from the germline V gene are GTSNPN and SVGIG (reference sequence). The ends lost 5 bases at V and 8 bases at J; junction bases unmatched: 7. The CDR3 spells CAWVDRGRGEKLFF. The CDR3 DNA is TGTGCCTGGGTGGACAGGGGGCGCGGGGAAAAACTGTTTTTT.

This clone occurred once. This chain links TRBV5-1 with TRBJ1-1; D is uncertain. In germline, CDR1 is SGHRS, CDR2 YFSETQ. Trimming removed 0 bases from V and 1 base from J, with 10 bases in between. The CDR3 consists of 15 residues. The CDR3 loop is CASSLAGGRNTEAFF. The CDR3 DNA is TGCGCCAGCAGCTTGGCAGGAGGGAGGAACACTGAAGCTTTCTTT.

The chain joins TRBV6-6 to TRBJ2-3, with TRBD1 as a possible D gene (6 bases). This CDR3 comprises 15 residues. Germline V gives CDR1 MNHNY, CDR2 SVGAGI (reference sequence). V lost 5 bases to trimming and J lost 0 bases, with 12 bases between them. The CDR3 is CASSQQGVSTDTQYF. CDR3 sequence (DNA): TGTGCCAGCAGTCAACAGGGCGTAAGCACAGATACGCAGTATTTT.

V usage is TRBV19 and J usage is TRBJ2-2; the D gene is possibly TRBD1 (8 bases). The CDR3 has 16 amino acids. Germline V gene lookup returns CDR1 LNHDA and CDR2 SQIVND (reference sequence). Trimming removed 5 bases at V and 7 bases at J, with 20 bases between. The CDR3: CASSGGTTGGIGELFF. The CDR3 coding sequence is TGTGCCAGTAGTGGGGGGACTACAGGGGGGATCGGGGAGCTGTTTTTT.

Worth noting for this clone: The same CDR3 can be traced to other DNA sequences in this sample. The CDR3 DNA is TGTGCCAGCACCTGGGACAGAGAACTTGAGGCTTTCTTT. As protein: CASTWDRELEAFF. V is TRBV11-1 and J is TRBJ1-1, with 7 bases aligning to TRBD1. Germline trimming cut 7 bases from V and 11 bases from J; bases unmatched to any gene: 13. The CDR3 is made up of 13 amino acids. CDR1 and CDR2 from the germline V gene are SGHAT and FQDESV (reference sequence).

The gene calls are TRBV5-1 and TRBJ1-1, with a weak D call TRBD1 (6 bases). The length of the CDR3 is 15 residues. The germline CDR1 and CDR2 sequences are SGHRS and YFSETQ. Trimming removed 3 bases from V and 3 bases from J, with 15 bases in between. The CDR3 DNA follows: TGCGCCAGCAGCTCTTTAGTCCCAGGGGACACTGAAGCTTTCTTT. It yields the protein CASSSLVPGDTEAFF.

The V gene is TRBV25-1, the J gene TRBJ1-2, with 9 positions matching TRBD1. The CDR3 runs 16 residues. Germline loops: CDR1 MGHDK, CDR2 SYGVNS. Losses at the gene ends were 1 base for V and 6 bases for J; bases not matched to a gene: 9. CDR3 in amino acids: CASSEFRGTGHDGYTF. CDR3 DNA sequence: TGTGCCAGCAGTGAATTTAGGGGGACAGGGCATGATGGCTACACCTTC.

The genes are TRBV7-9 and TRBJ1-2; 8 bases are a match to TRBD1. CDR1 and CDR2 (germline): SEHNR, FQNEAQ (reference sequence). The CDR3 loop spans 14 amino acids. J gave up 6 bases and V 5 bases, and 8 bases lay outside the gene matches. The DNA for the CDR3 is TGTGCCAGCAGCGGCCCAGGGGGCGCAAATGGCTACACCTTC. This gives the protein CASSGPGGANGYTF.

This chain links TRBV7-9 with TRBJ2-2, with D tentatively TRBD2 (6 bases). Germline loops: CDR1 SEHNR, CDR2 FQNEAQ (reference sequence). V shed 3 bases and J shed 4 bases, with 12 bases lying between them. The CDR3 extends over 15 amino acids. CDR3 nucleotides: TGTGCCAGCAGCTTCTGGCGGGACCCCACCGGGGAGCTGTTTTTT. Translation gives CASSFWRDPTGELFF. The full variable domain, with the rest looked up from reference TRBV7-9 and TRBJ2-2, is DTGVSQNPRHKITKRGQNVTFRCDPISEHNRLYWYRQTLGQGPEFLTYFQNEAQLEKSRLLSDRFSAERPKGSFSTLEIQRTEQGDSAMYLCASSFWRDPTGELFFGEGSRLTVL.

The rearrangement links TRBV5-8 to TRBJ1-5; 7 bases are a match to TRBD1. The CDR3 length is 15 residues. Looked up from germline, CDR1 is SGHTS and CDR2 is YDEGEE. The V segment lost 0 bases and the J segment 5 bases; nucleotides outside the gene matches: 5. CDR3 DNA: TGTGCCAGCAGCTTGGAGGGGGCGAAGGATCAGCCCCAGCATTTT. Translated: CASSLEGAKDQPQHF.

The V and J genes are TRBV19 and TRBJ2-6; D gene uncertain. The length of the CDR3 is 16 residues. V lost 5 bases and J 0 bases, leaving 11 bases between the germline ends. Germline-derived CDR1 and CDR2 are LNHDA and SQIVND (reference sequence). CDR3 amino acids: CASSLTPLSGANVLTF. The CDR3 coding sequence is TGTGCCAGTAGTCTGACACCCCTCTCTGGGGCCAACGTCCTGACTTTC.

The V gene is TRBV28, the J gene TRBJ2-7, with TRBD2 as a possible D gene (6 bases). The length of the CDR3 is 15 residues. CDR1 and CDR2 (germline): MDHEN, SYDVKM. V lost 5 bases, J lost 4 bases, and 18 bases lay in between. CDR3 DNA: TGTGCCAGCAGTCCCTGGGCGGGGATCGAGTACGAGCAGTACTTC. Translated: CASSPWAGIEYEQYF.

The chain has TRBV27 and TRBJ2-7; D unresolved. The CDR3 is 15 amino acids. Trimming took off 2 bases at V and 2 bases at J, with 13 bases between the two ends. Germline CDR1 reads MNHEY; CDR2 reads SMNVEV (reference sequence). The CDR3 protein is CASSLLFQDPYEQYF. CDR3 nucleotides: TGTGCCAGCAGTTTACTATTCCAGGATCCCTACGAGCAGTACTTC.